The clone carrying this T cell receptor (beta chain) occurred many times. Its antigen is undetermined. The sample belongs to a study of post-analysis software for immune sequencing data. On the study more broadly: Relapsing-remitting, secondary progressive and progressive-relapsing multiple sclerosis courses were included.

Study-level findings and limits: Controls had lower frequencies than patients of 4 or 5 TRBV segments, which included TRBV5-6, TRBV5-1 and TRBV20-1.

TCR beta cDNA libraries included unique molecular identifiers. TCRdb reprocessed the PCR reads with MiXCR, giving one entry per CDR3 protein. This table holds 150,000 to 200,000 distinct CDR3 sequences, 25% to 35% found once. The CDR3 sequence is 15 residues long. CDR1 and CDR2 from the germline V gene are SGHTA and FQGNSA. With V trimmed by 1 base and J by 4 bases, 5 bases remained unmatched. Input material: blood. The rearrangement uses TRBV7-2 and TRBJ2-7; 9 bases align to TRBD2. This clonotype originated in a girl aged 5-17 years with multiple sclerosis. The CDR3 reads CASSLVPSGIYEQYF. The CDR3 DNA reads TGTGCCAGCAGCTTAGTGCCTAGCGGGATTTACGAGCAGTACTTC.